These 10 T cell receptor beta chains came from one sample sequenced in a study of blood T cell repertoires in COVID-19. The method was immunoSEQ multiplex PCR; TCRdb's version includes in-frame clones alone and lacks a portion of them. The data contain approximately 89,000 clones, 75% to 85% of them singletons. Sequencing input: peripheral blood. The origin of the receptors is a human donor in a cohort sampled during active COVID-19.

This sequence joins TRBV28 and TRBJ2-1; 12 bases fit TRBD2. CDR3 length: 16 amino acids. Trimming took 4 bases from V and 9 from J; bases not matched to a gene: 10. From germline, CDR1 is MDHEN and CDR2 SYDVKM. The CDR3 here is CASSSSGGAREGEQFF. DNA of the CDR3: TGTGCCAGCAGTTCTAGCGGGGGGGCCAGAGAGGGTGAGCAGTTCTTC.

This clone was counted ten times or more. J is TRBJ2-7 and V is TRBV3-1 (or the pseudogene TRBV3-2); D is ambiguous. CDR1 and CDR2 (germline): LGHDT, YNNKEL (reference sequence). The CDR3 is 14 amino acids. Trimming left V 2 bases short and J 0 bases short, with 8 bases between. The CDR3 bases are TGTGCCAGCAGCCAATTCATTAGCTCCTACGAGCAGTACTTC. Protein product: CASSQFISSYEQYF.

The chain uses TRBV18 and TRBJ2-7; no clear D. The CDR3 extends over 14 amino acids. V was pared by 0 bases and J by 6 bases, with 12 bases between. CDR1 and CDR2 from the germline V gene are KGHSH and LQKENI. For the CDR3, the DNA is TGTGCCAGCTCACCACCCGCGCCGGCGGTCGAGCAGTACTTC. Protein sequence: CASSPPAPAVEQYF.

V and J are TRBV29-1 and TRBJ1-1; D is unresolved. The CDR3 sequence is 14 residues long. Per the germline V gene, CDR1 is SQVTM and CDR2 is ANQGSEA. Trimming stripped 5 bases from V and 3 bases from J, with 16 bases between. CDR3 in DNA: TGCAGCGTTTTCTACCCGAGGAGGGACACTGAAGCTTTCTTT. Amino acid sequence: CSVFYPRRDTEAFF.

The chain combines TRBV5-6 with TRBJ1-1; no clear D gene. This CDR3 has 14 residues. Germline lookup yields CDR1 SGHDT and CDR2 YYEEEE. Trimming took off 0 bases at V and 1 base at J, with 7 bases between the two ends. DNA of the CDR3: TGTGCCAGCAGCTTGGGGCAGGCGAACACTGAAGCTTTCTTT. Protein product: CASSLGQANTEAFF.

The chain combines TRBV3-1 (or the pseudogene TRBV3-2) with TRBJ2-5, with 9 bases matching TRBD1. The trim removed 4 bases at V and 1 base at J, leaving 10 bases unmatched. The CDR3 spans 17 residues. Germline loops: CDR1 LGHDT, CDR2 YNNKEL (reference sequence). For the CDR3, the DNA is TGTGCCAGCAGCCTCACATCTGGACAGGGGCCCCAAGAGACCCAGTACTTC. Amino acid sequence: CASSLTSGQGPQETQYF.

The rearrangement uses TRBV6-2 or TRBV6-3 and TRBJ1-1, with 7 bases that match TRBD1. Germline V CDR1 and CDR2: MNHEY, SVGEGT. Trimming cost V 6 bases and J 5 bases; bases outside gene matches: 6. This CDR3 is built from 13 residues. The CDR3 sequence: CASSDRVWTEAFF. The CDR3 bases are TGTGCCAGCAGCGACAGGGTATGGACTGAAGCTTTCTTT.

This rearrangement joins TRBV7-2 to TRBJ1-1; the D is unclear. The germline gives CDR1 SGHTA, CDR2 FQGNSA. V lost 2 bases and J lost 4, with 11 bases in between. The CDR3 extends over 14 amino acids. In nucleotides, the CDR3 is TGTGCCAGCAGCTTATCGGGAGTAGCCACTGAAGCTTTCTTT. Its translation: CASSLSGVATEAFF.

The chain links TRBV4-1 to TRBJ1-1, with 8 positions matching TRBD1. Germline CDR1 MGHRA, CDR2 YSYEKL. The CDR3 spans 19 residues. With V trimmed by 2 bases and J by 1 base, 15 bases remained unmatched. CDR3 amino acids: CASSQTSGTGRWRNTEAFF. In DNA form, the CDR3 reads TGCGCCAGCAGCCAAACTTCTGGGACAGGTCGTTGGAGGAACACTGAAGCTTTCTTT.

V and J are TRBV19 and TRBJ2-1; D gene unclear. V lost 7 bases and J 8 bases, leaving 9 bases between the germline ends. There are 11 residues in the CDR3. The germline V gene encodes CDR1 LNHDA and CDR2 SQIVND (reference sequence). CDR3 region: CASMEFHEQFF. CDR3 sequence (DNA): TGTGCCAGTATGGAGTTCCATGAGCAGTTCTTC.